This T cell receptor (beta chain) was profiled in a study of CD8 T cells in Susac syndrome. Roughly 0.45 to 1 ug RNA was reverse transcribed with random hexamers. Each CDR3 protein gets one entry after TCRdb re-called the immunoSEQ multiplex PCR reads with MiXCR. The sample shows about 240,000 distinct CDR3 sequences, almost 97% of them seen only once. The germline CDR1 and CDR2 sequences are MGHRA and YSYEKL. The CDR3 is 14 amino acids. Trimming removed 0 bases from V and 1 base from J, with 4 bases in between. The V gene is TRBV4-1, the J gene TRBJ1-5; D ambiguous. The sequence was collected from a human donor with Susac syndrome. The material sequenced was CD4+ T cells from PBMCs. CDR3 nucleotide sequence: TGCGCCAGCAGCCAAGAGAGAAGCAATCAGCCCCAGCATTTT. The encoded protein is CASSQERSNQPQHF.